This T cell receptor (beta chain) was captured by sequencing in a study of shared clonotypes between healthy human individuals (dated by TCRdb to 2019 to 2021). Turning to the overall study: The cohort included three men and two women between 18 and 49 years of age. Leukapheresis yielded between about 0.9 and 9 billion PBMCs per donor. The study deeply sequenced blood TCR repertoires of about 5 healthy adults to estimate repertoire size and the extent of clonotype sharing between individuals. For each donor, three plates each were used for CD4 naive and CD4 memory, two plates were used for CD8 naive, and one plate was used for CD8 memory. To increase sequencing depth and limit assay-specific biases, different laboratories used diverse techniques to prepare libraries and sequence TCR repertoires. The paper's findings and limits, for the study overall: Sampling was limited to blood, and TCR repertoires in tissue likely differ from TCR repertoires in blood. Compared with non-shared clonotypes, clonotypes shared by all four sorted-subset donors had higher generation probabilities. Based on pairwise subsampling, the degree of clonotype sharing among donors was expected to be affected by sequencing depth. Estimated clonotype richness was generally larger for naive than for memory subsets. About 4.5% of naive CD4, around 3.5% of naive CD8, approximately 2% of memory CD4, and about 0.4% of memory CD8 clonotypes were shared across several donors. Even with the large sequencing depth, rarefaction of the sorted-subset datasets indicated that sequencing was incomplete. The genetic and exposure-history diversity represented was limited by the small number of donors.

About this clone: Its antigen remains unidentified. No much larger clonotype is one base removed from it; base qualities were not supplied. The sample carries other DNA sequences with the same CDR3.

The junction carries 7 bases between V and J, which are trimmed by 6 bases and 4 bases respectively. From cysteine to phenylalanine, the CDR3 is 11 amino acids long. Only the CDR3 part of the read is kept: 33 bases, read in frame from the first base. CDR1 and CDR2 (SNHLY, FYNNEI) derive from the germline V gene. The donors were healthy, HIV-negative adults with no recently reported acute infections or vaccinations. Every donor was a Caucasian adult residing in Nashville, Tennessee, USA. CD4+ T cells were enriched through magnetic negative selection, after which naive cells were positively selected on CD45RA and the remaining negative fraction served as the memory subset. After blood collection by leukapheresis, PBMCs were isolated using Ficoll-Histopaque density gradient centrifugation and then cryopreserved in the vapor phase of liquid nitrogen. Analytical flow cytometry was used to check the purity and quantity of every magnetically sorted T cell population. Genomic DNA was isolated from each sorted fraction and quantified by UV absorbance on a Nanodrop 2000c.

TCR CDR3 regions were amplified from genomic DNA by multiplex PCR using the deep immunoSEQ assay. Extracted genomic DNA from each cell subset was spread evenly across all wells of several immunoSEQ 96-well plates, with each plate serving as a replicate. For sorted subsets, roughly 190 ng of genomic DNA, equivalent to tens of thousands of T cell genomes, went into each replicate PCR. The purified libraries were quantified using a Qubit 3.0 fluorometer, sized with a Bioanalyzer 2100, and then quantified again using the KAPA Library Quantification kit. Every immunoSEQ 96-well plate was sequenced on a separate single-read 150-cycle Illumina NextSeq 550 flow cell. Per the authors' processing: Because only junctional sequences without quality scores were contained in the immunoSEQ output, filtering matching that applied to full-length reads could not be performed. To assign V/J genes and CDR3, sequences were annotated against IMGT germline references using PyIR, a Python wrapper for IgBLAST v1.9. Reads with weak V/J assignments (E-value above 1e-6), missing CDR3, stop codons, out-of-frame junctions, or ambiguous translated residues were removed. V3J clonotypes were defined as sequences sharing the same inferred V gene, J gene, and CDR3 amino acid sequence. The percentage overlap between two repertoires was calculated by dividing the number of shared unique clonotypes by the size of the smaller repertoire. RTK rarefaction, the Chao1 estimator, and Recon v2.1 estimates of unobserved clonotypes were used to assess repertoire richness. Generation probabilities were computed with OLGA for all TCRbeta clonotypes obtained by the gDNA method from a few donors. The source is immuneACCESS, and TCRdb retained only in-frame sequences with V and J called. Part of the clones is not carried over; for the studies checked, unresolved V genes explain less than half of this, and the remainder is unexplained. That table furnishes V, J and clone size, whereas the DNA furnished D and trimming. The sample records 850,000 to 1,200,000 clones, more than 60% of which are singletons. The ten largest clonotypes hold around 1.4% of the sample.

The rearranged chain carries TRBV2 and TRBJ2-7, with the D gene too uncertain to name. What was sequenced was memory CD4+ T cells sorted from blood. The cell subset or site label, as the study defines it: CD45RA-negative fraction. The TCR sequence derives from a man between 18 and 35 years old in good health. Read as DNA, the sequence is TGTGCCAGCAGCCTTACTTACGAGCAGTACTTC. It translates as CASSLTYEQYF. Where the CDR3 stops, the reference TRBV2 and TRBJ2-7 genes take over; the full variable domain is EPEVTQTPSHQVTQMGQEVILRCVPISNHLYFYWYRQILGQKVEFLVSFYNNEISEKSEIFDDQFSVERPDGSNFTLKIRSTKLEDSAMYFCASSLTYEQYFGPGTRLTVT.